These T cell receptor beta chains were read from a single sample in a study of blood T cells in healthy people across ages. TCRdb re-called the 5' RACE reads with MiXCR, one entry per CDR3 protein. The profile shows roughly 800,000 distinct CDR3 sequences, 55% to 70% of them singletons. Sample: blood. These TCRs come from a man aged 25-45 years in good health. CDR3s include the opening cysteine and the closing phenylalanine or tryptophan. A D gene is named only where the DNA matches it firmly. Expanded clones are given a class, and other clones once, few, many or no size at all.

V gene: TRBV7-2
clone size: NA
D gene: TRBD1
J gene: TRBJ1-4
CDR3 protein: CASSGAQGLGEKLFF
CDR3 DNA: TGTGCTAGCAGCGGAGCACAGGGGTTAGGCGAAAAACTGTTTTTT

V gene: TRBV20-1
clone size: NA
D gene: TRBD2
J gene: TRBJ2-1
CDR3 protein: CSAKPGLAGGKAWFF
CDR3 DNA: TGCAGTGCTAAACCGGGACTAGCGGGAGGGAAAGCGTGGTTCTTC

V gene: TRBV6-2/TRBV6-3
clone size: many
D gene: NA
J gene: TRBJ2-7
CDR3 protein: CASSYPHYEQYF
CDR3 DNA: TGTGCCAGCAGTTACCCGCACTACGAGCAGTACTTC

V gene: TRBV13
clone size: NA
D gene: NA
J gene: TRBJ2-1
CDR3 protein: CATAEYDEQFF
CDR3 DNA: TGTGCCACCGCCGAGTATGATGAGCAGTTCTTC

V gene: TRBV11-1
clone size: NA
D gene: TRBD1
J gene: TRBJ2-7
CDR3 protein: CASTTGTGTYEQYF
CDR3 DNA: TGTGCCAGCACCACCGGGACAGGAACCTACGAGCAGTACTTC

V gene: TRBV6-5
clone size: NA
D gene: NA
J gene: TRBJ2-4
CDR3 protein: CASSYNGSAKNIQYF
CDR3 DNA: TGTGCCAGCAGTTACAACGGTTCAGCCAAAAACATTCAGTACTTC

V gene: TRBV4-2
clone size: NA
D gene: NA
J gene: TRBJ1-5
CDR3 protein: CASSQETGGAQPQHF
CDR3 DNA: TGTGCCAGCAGCCAAGAAACCGGGGGTGCTCAGCCCCAGCATTTT

V gene: TRBV20-1
clone size: NA
D gene: TRBD2
J gene: TRBJ2-5
CDR3 protein: CSARGASGSWETQYF
CDR3 DNA: TGCAGTGCTAGAGGGGCTAGCGGGAGTTGGGAGACCCAGTACTTC

V gene: TRBV20-1
clone size: NA
D gene: TRBD1
J gene: TRBJ1-2
CDR3 protein: CSAQVIQTGTDYGYTF
CDR3 DNA: TGCAGTGCTCAAGTGATACAGACAGGGACGGATTATGGCTACACCTTC

V gene: TRBV20-1
clone size: NA
D gene: NA
J gene: TRBJ1-2
CDR3 protein: CSARESRSYGYTF
CDR3 DNA: TGCAGTGCTAGAGAATCCAGGTCCTATGGCTACACCTTC

V gene: TRBV7-2
clone size: few
D gene: NA
J gene: TRBJ2-7
CDR3 protein: CASSLPGVEQYF
CDR3 DNA: TGTGCCAGCAGCCTCCCAGGGGTCGAGCAGTACTTC

V gene: TRBV9
clone size: NA
D gene: TRBD1
J gene: TRBJ1-2
CDR3 protein: CASSVTKGAHYGYTF
CDR3 DNA: TGTGCCAGCAGCGTAACGAAGGGGGCTCACTATGGCTACACCTTC

V gene: TRBV24-1
clone size: few
D gene: TRBD1
J gene: TRBJ2-7
CDR3 protein: CATPRRDRALYEQYF
CDR3 DNA: TGTGCCACCCCACGGCGGGACAGGGCCCTCTACGAGCAGTACTTC

V gene: TRBV20-1
clone size: few
D gene: TRBD1
J gene: TRBJ1-6
CDR3 protein: CSARSQGSNSPLHF
CDR3 DNA: TGCAGTGCTAGATCACAGGGGAGCAATTCACCCCTCCACTTT

V gene: TRBV29-1
clone size: NA
D gene: NA
J gene: TRBJ2-3
CDR3 protein: CSARLFSNTQYF
CDR3 DNA: TGCAGCGCCCGATTGTTTTCAAATACGCAGTATTTT

V gene: TRBV7-9
clone size: NA
D gene: NA
J gene: TRBJ2-7
CDR3 protein: CASSSAGPAYEQYF
CDR3 DNA: TGTGCCAGCAGCTCGGCGGGACCAGCCTACGAGCAGTACTTC

V gene: TRBV7-2
clone size: few
D gene: TRBD2
J gene: TRBJ2-1
CDR3 protein: CASSFEREPNEQFF
CDR3 DNA: TGTGCCAGCAGCTTCGAGCGGGAACCCAATGAGCAGTTCTTC

V gene: TRBV7-2
clone size: few
D gene: NA
J gene: TRBJ2-1
CDR3 protein: CASSFGRSVNEQFF
CDR3 DNA: TGTGCCAGCAGCTTCGGCCGTTCTGTCAATGAGCAGTTCTTC

V gene: TRBV4-2
clone size: NA
D gene: TRBD2
J gene: TRBJ2-1
CDR3 protein: CASSQVGGGYNEQFF
CDR3 DNA: TGTGCCAGCAGCCAAGTGGGCGGGGGCTACAATGAGCAGTTCTTC

V gene: TRBV7-9
clone size: NA
D gene: NA
J gene: TRBJ2-7
CDR3 protein: CASSLLEAGSHYEQYF
CDR3 DNA: TGTGCCAGCAGCCTTCTCGAAGCGGGCTCTCACTACGAGCAGTACTTC

V gene: TRBV27
clone size: NA
D gene: NA
J gene: TRBJ2-5
CDR3 protein: CASSPLGGTEQYF
CDR3 DNA: TGTGCCAGCAGCCCCTTAGGGGGGACGGAGCAGTACTTC

V gene: TRBV12-5
clone size: NA
D gene: TRBD2
J gene: TRBJ2-3
CDR3 protein: CASGLRLAGNTDTQYF
CDR3 DNA: TGTGCTAGTGGTCTCAGACTAGCGGGAAACACAGATACGCAGTATTTT

V gene: TRBV27
clone size: NA
D gene: NA
J gene: TRBJ2-1
CDR3 protein: CASSITGTEQFF
CDR3 DNA: TGTGCCAGCAGTATAACAGGGACTGAGCAGTTCTTC

V gene: TRBV12-3/TRBV12-4
clone size: NA
D gene: NA
J gene: TRBJ1-2
CDR3 protein: CASSLILGSGYTF
CDR3 DNA: TGTGCCAGCAGTTTAATCCTAGGGTCTGGCTACACCTTC

V gene: TRBV3-1
clone size: NA
D gene: NA
J gene: TRBJ1-5
CDR3 protein: CASSQADQPQHF
CDR3 DNA: TGTGCCAGCAGCCAAGCAGATCAGCCCCAGCATTTT

V gene: TRBV20-1
clone size: once
D gene: TRBD2
J gene: TRBJ2-3
CDR3 protein: CSARLVLAGASDTQYF
CDR3 DNA: TGCAGTGCTAGGCTAGTACTAGCGGGGGCGAGTGATACGCAGTATTTT

V gene: TRBV3-1
clone size: NA
D gene: TRBD2
J gene: TRBJ2-7
CDR3 protein: CASSQTAGGPYEQYF
CDR3 DNA: TGTGCCAGCAGCCAAACTGCGGGGGGGCCCTACGAGCAGTACTTC

V gene: TRBV6-2/TRBV6-3
clone size: NA
D gene: NA
J gene: TRBJ2-1
CDR3 protein: CASSLREEQFF
CDR3 DNA: TGTGCCAGCAGCCTCAGGGAAGAGCAGTTCTTC

V gene: TRBV7-2
clone size: NA
D gene: NA
J gene: TRBJ2-1
CDR3 protein: CASSPLPAGDEQFF
CDR3 DNA: TGTGCCAGCAGCCCATTGCCCGCGGGCGACGAGCAGTTCTTC

V gene: TRBV4-1
clone size: NA
D gene: TRBD2
J gene: TRBJ2-1
CDR3 protein: CASSKGGRAGGEQFF
CDR3 DNA: TGCGCCAGCAGCAAGGGCGGGAGGGCCGGTGGTGAGCAGTTCTTC

V gene: TRBV12-3/TRBV12-4
clone size: NA
D gene: NA
J gene: TRBJ2-4
CDR3 protein: CASSLVGGASGDIQYF
CDR3 DNA: TGTGCCAGCAGTTTAGTCGGCGGAGCTAGTGGTGACATTCAGTACTTC

V gene: TRBV4-2
clone size: NA
D gene: TRBD2
J gene: TRBJ2-1
CDR3 protein: CASSQGDYYNEQFF
CDR3 DNA: TGTGCCAGCAGCCAAGGGGACTACTACAATGAGCAGTTCTTC

V gene: TRBV2
clone size: NA
D gene: TRBD1
J gene: TRBJ1-5
CDR3 protein: CASRTTGRDQPQHF
CDR3 DNA: TGTGCCAGCAGGACGACAGGGAGGGATCAGCCCCAGCATTTT

V gene: TRBV27
clone size: NA
D gene: TRBD1
J gene: TRBJ1-2
CDR3 protein: CASRGDSGLYDYTF
CDR3 DNA: TGTGCCAGCAGGGGGGACAGCGGACTCTATGACTACACCTTC

V gene: TRBV27
clone size: NA
D gene: NA
J gene: TRBJ2-6
CDR3 protein: CASSFYRPTGANVLTF
CDR3 DNA: TGTGCCAGCAGTTTTTATAGGCCGACTGGGGCCAACGTCCTGACTTTC

V gene: TRBV7-9
clone size: few
D gene: TRBD2
J gene: TRBJ2-3
CDR3 protein: CASSLGTSGSTDTQYF
CDR3 DNA: TGTGCCAGCAGCTTAGGGACTAGCGGAAGCACAGATACGCAGTATTTT

V gene: TRBV29-1
clone size: NA
D gene: TRBD2
J gene: TRBJ2-1
CDR3 protein: CSSSGALSREQFF
CDR3 DNA: TGCAGCAGCAGCGGGGCCCTTTCTCGCGAGCAGTTCTTC

V gene: TRBV29-1
clone size: NA
D gene: NA
J gene: TRBJ1-3
CDR3 protein: CSVETPEGSDTIYF
CDR3 DNA: TGCAGCGTTGAAACCCCGGAGGGTTCGGACACCATATATTTT

V gene: TRBV29-1
clone size: few
D gene: TRBD1
J gene: TRBJ2-7
CDR3 protein: CSVRRDRSSYEQYF
CDR3 DNA: TGCAGCGTTCGCCGGGACAGAAGCTCCTACGAGCAGTACTTC

V gene: TRBV29-1
clone size: NA
D gene: TRBD2
J gene: TRBJ2-3
CDR3 protein: CSTLSGRVATSTDTQYF
CDR3 DNA: TGCAGCACATTAAGCGGGAGGGTGGCGACTAGCACAGATACGCAGTATTTT

V gene: TRBV20-1
clone size: NA
D gene: NA
J gene: TRBJ2-7
CDR3 protein: CSAYHSSSYEQYF
CDR3 DNA: TGCAGTGCTTACCACAGTAGCTCCTACGAGCAGTACTTC

V gene: TRBV28
clone size: NA
D gene: NA
J gene: TRBJ2-1
CDR3 protein: CASSSVFHEQFF
CDR3 DNA: TGTGCCAGCAGTTCCGTGTTCCATGAGCAGTTCTTC

V gene: TRBV10-3
clone size: NA
D gene: NA
J gene: TRBJ2-7
CDR3 protein: CATGESGLISYEQYF
CDR3 DNA: TGTGCCACGGGGGAAAGCGGGTTGATTTCCTACGAGCAGTACTTC

V gene: TRBV29-1
clone size: NA
D gene: NA
J gene: TRBJ1-1
CDR3 protein: CSVRDGTEAFF
CDR3 DNA: TGCAGCGTTCGGGATGGGACAGAAGCTTTCTTT

V gene: TRBV12-3/TRBV12-4
clone size: NA
D gene: TRBD2
J gene: TRBJ2-3
CDR3 protein: CASRLAGSTDTQYF
CDR3 DNA: TGTGCCAGCCGACTAGCGGGAAGCACAGATACGCAGTATTTT

V gene: TRBV4-1
clone size: NA
D gene: NA
J gene: TRBJ2-5
CDR3 protein: CASSQDSRGLGETQYF
CDR3 DNA: TGCGCCAGCAGCCAAGACTCCCGAGGGCTTGGCGAGACCCAGTACTTC

V gene: TRBV29-1
clone size: NA
D gene: TRBD1
J gene: TRBJ2-7
CDR3 protein: CSVAPAIPGQGNYEQYF
CDR3 DNA: TGCAGCGTTGCGCCTGCCATTCCGGGACAGGGGAACTACGAGCAGTACTTC

V gene: TRBV5-6
clone size: NA
D gene: NA
J gene: TRBJ1-2
CDR3 protein: CASSLQWGSHYGYTF
CDR3 DNA: TGTGCCAGCAGCTTACAATGGGGGTCCCACTATGGCTACACCTTC

V gene: TRBV2
clone size: NA
D gene: NA
J gene: TRBJ2-3
CDR3 protein: CASSDHTDTQYF
CDR3 DNA: TGTGCCAGCAGTGACCACACAGATACGCAGTATTTT

V gene: TRBV20-1
clone size: once
D gene: TRBD2
J gene: TRBJ2-5
CDR3 protein: CSAARLAGKETQYF
CDR3 DNA: TGCAGTGCTGCGCGCCTAGCGGGCAAAGAGACCCAGTACTTC

V gene: TRBV25-1
clone size: NA
D gene: NA
J gene: TRBJ2-1
CDR3 protein: CATAVGNEQFF
CDR3 DNA: TGTGCCACGGCAGTCGGGAATGAGCAGTTCTTC

V gene: TRBV29-1
clone size: once
D gene: NA
J gene: TRBJ2-5
CDR3 protein: CSAGRDRKETQYF
CDR3 DNA: TGCAGCGCCGGCAGGGACCGGAAAGAGACCCAGTACTTC

V gene: TRBV7-6
clone size: few
D gene: TRBD1
J gene: TRBJ2-6
CDR3 protein: CASSPFYVRKQGAGANVLTF
CDR3 DNA: TGTGCCAGCAGCCCTTTCTATGTCCGAAAACAGGGGGCTGGGGCCAACGTCCTGACTTTC

V gene: TRBV30
clone size: once
D gene: NA
J gene: TRBJ2-5
CDR3 protein: CAWSVLGLQETQYF
CDR3 DNA: TGTGCCTGGAGTGTACTAGGACTCCAAGAGACCCAGTACTTC

V gene: TRBV29-1
clone size: NA
D gene: TRBD2
J gene: TRBJ2-5
CDR3 protein: CSVCEIGGGAGEQYF
CDR3 DNA: TGCAGCGTTTGTGAAATCGGCGGGGGGGCGGGTGAGCAGTACTTC

V gene: TRBV28
clone size: NA
D gene: NA
J gene: TRBJ1-4
CDR3 protein: CASCGGTWGEKLFF
CDR3 DNA: TGTGCCAGTTGCGGAGGGACTTGGGGTGAAAAACTGTTTTTT

V gene: TRBV29-1
clone size: NA
D gene: NA
J gene: TRBJ1-1
CDR3 protein: CSVLVNTEAFF
CDR3 DNA: TGCAGCGTGTTGGTCAACACTGAAGCTTTCTTT

V gene: TRBV7-2
clone size: NA
D gene: NA
J gene: TRBJ1-2
CDR3 protein: CASSLVGGENYGYTF
CDR3 DNA: TGTGCCAGCAGCTTAGTGGGAGGGGAAAACTATGGCTACACCTTC

V gene: TRBV29-1
clone size: NA
D gene: NA
J gene: TRBJ2-4
CDR3 protein: CSVGGAKNIQYF
CDR3 DNA: TGCAGCGTTGGGGGGGCCAAAAACATTCAGTACTTC